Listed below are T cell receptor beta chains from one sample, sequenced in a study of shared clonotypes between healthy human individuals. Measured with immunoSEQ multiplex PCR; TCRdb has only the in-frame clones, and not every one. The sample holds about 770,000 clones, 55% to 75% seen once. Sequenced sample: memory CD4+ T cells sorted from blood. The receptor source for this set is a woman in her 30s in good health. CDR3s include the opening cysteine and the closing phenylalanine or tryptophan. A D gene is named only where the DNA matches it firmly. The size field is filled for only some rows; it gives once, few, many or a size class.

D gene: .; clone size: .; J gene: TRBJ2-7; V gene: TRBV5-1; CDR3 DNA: TGCGCCAGCAGGATCGACCAGTTCTACGAGCAGTACTTC; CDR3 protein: CASRIDQFYEQYF
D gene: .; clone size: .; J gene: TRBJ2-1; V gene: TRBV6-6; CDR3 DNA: TGTGCCAGCAGGCCGCGGTCCAGCTCCTACAATGAGCAGTTCTTC; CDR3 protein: CASRPRSSSYNEQFF
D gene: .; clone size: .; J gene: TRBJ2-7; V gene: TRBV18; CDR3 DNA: TGTGCCAGCTCACGCCCCCTGGGTAGTAGCTACGAGCAGTACTTC; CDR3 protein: CASSRPLGSSYEQYF
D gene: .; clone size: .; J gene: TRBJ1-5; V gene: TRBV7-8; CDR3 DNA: TGTGCCAGCAGCTTAGAGGGGGGTTTGGACAATCAGCCCCAGCATTTT; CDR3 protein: CASSLEGGLDNQPQHF
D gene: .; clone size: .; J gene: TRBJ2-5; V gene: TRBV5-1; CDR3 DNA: TGCGCCAGCAGCCGGGACGTAGAGACCCAGTACTTC; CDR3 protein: CASSRDVETQYF
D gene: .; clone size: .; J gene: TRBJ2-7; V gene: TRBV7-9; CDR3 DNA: TGTGCCAGCAGCGCAACACTAGGCTACGAGCAGTACTTC; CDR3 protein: CASSATLGYEQYF
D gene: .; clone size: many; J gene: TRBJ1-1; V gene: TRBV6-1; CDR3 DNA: TGTGCCAGCACTAGAGGACAGAAGAACACTGAAGCTTTCTTT; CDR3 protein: CASTRGQKNTEAFF
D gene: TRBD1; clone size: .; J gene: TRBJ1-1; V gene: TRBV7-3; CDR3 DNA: TGTGCCAGCAGCTTTGCGGGACAGGGGTCGGGCGAAGCTTTCTTT; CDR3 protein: CASSFAGQGSGEAFF
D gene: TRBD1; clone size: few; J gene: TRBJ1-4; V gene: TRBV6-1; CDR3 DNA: TGTGCCAGCAGTGGTACAGGGGCCATCGAAAAACTGTTTTTT; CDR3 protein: CASSGTGAIEKLFF
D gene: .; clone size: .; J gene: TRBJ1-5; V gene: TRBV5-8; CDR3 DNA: TGTGCCAGCAGCTTGCTCGGAGGCCTACAGCATTTT; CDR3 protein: CASSLLGGLQHF
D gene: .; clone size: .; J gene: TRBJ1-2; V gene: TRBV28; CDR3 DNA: TGTGCCAGCAGTTCAAACCGGGACATTCACTTC; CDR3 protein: CASSSNRDIHF
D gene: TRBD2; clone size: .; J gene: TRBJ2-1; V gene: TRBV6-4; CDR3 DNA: TGTGCCAGCAGTGTGGGACTAGCGGGATTGGGTGAGCAGTTCTTC; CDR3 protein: CASSVGLAGLGEQFF
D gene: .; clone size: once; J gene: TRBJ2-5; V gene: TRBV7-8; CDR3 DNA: TGTGCCAGCAGCGGAAACCGGGACCGCGGAAAGACCCAGTACTTC; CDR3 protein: CASSGNRDRGKTQYF
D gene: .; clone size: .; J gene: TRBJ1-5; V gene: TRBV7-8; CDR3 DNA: TGTGCCAGCAGCTTAGTGCCGGTGAATCAGCCCCAGCATTTT; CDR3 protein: CASSLVPVNQPQHF
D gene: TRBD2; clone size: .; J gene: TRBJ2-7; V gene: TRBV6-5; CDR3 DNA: TGTGCCAGCAGCCCCCTGACTAGCGGGATTTACGAGCAGTACTTC; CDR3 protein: CASSPLTSGIYEQYF
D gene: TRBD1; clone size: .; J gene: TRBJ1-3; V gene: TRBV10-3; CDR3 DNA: TGTGCCATCAGTGGTCAGGGGGTAAACACCATATATTTT; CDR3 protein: CAISGQGVNTIYF
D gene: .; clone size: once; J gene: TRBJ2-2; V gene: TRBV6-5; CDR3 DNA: TGTGCCACCAGGACTTACTACACCGGGGAGCTGTTTTTT; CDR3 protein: CATRTYYTGELFF
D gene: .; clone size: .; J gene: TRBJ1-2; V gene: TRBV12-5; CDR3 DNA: TGTGCTAGTGGTTCTCAACAGGGAACCGGCTTTAACTATGGCTACACCTTC; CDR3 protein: CASGSQQGTGFNYGYTF
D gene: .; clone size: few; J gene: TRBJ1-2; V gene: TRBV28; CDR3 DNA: TGTGCCAGCAGTCTGACCCCGGGAACGTATGGCTACACCTTC; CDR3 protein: CASSLTPGTYGYTF
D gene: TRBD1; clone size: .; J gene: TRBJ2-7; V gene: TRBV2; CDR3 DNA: TGTGCCAGCAGGGAAAGACAGGGGGCGTTTGAGCAGTACTTC; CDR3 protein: CASRERQGAFEQYF
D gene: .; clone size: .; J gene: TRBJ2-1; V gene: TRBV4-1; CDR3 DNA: TGCGCCAGCAGCCAATCCCCGGGGGCTAGCGGAGACCTTTATAAGTTCTTC; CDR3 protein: CASSQSPGASGDLYKFF
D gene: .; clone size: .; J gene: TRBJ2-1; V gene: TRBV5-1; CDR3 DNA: TGCGCCAGCAGCTTGGGACAGTTGAGCTCCTACAATGAGCAGTTCTTC; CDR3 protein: CASSLGQLSSYNEQFF
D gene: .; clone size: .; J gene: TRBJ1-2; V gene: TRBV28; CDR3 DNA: TGTGCCAGCAGCGCGGACACGGCTCGGGGCTACACCTTC; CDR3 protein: CASSADTARGYTF
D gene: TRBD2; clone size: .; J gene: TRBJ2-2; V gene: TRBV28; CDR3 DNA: TGTGCCAGCAGCCGACTAGCGGGAGTTAGCACCGGGGAGCTGTTTTTT; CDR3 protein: CASSRLAGVSTGELFF
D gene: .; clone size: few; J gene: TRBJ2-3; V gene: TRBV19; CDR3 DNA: TGTGCCAGTAGCCCATTTCGAGATACGCAGTATTTT; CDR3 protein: CASSPFRDTQYF
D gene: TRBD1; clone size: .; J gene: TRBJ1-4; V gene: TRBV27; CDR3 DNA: TGTGCCAGCAGTTTACTCGGACAGGGTCCCAGGGAAAAACTGTTTTTT; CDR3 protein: CASSLLGQGPREKLFF
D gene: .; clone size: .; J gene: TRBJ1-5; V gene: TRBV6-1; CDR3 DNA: TGTGCCAGCAGTGAAGTCAGGGGTAGAAATCAGCCCCAGCATTTT; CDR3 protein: CASSEVRGRNQPQHF
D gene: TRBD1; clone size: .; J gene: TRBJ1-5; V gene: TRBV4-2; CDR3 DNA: TGTGCCAGCAGCCAAGAGGGACAGGGGCCTCAGCCCCAGCATTTT; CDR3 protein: CASSQEGQGPQPQHF
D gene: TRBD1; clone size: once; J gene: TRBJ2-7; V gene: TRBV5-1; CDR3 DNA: TGCGCCAGCAGCCAGGGGGCAGCCCCTAACGAGCAGTACTTC; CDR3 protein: CASSQGAAPNEQYF
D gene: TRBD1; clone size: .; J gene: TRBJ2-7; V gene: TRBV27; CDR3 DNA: TGTGCCAGCAGTCTAATGAGGGCAGGGGGATCCTACGAGCAGTACTTC; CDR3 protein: CASSLMRAGGSYEQYF
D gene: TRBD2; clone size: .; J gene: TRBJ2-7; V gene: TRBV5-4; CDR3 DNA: TGTGCCAGCACCTCGGAGGGAGGGCCTTCTGGGTCCGAGCAGTACTTC; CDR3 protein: CASTSEGGPSGSEQYF
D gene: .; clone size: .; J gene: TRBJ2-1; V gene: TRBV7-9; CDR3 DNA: TGTGCCAGCAGCTTGACTTCATTGACAGCCCGATACAATGAGCAGTTCTTC; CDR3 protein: CASSLTSLTARYNEQFF
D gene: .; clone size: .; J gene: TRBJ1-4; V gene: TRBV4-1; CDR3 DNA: TGCGCCAGCAGCCAAGACCCCCCGGGACGGGGTAATGAAAAACTGTTTTTT; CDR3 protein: CASSQDPPGRGNEKLFF
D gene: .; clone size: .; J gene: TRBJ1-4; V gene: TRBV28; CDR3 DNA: TGTGCCAGCAGAATTGGGCATGAAAAACTGTTTTTT; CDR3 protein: CASRIGHEKLFF
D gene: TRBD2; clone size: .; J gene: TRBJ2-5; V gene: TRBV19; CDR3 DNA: TGTGCCAGTAGTTCGAGGACTAGCGGGTCCCAAGAGACCCAGTACTTC; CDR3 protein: CASSSRTSGSQETQYF
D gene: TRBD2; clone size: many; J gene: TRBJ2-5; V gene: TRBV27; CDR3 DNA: TGTGCCAGCAGTTTCTCGGGACTAGGGGAGACCCAGTACTTC; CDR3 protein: CASSFSGLGETQYF
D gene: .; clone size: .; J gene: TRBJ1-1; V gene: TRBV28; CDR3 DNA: TGTGCCAGCAGTTTACTCGGGAGCAAGAACACTGAAGCTTTCTTT; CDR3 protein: CASSLLGSKNTEAFF
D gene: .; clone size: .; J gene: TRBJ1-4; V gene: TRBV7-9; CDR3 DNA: TGTGCCAGCAGCGCGTCGACAGCCCCTAATGAAAAACTGTTTTTT; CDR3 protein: CASSASTAPNEKLFF
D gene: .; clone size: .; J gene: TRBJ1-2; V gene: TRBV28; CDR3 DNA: TGTGCCAGCGTGGGAGGTGTCTATGGCTACACCTTC; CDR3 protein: CASVGGVYGYTF
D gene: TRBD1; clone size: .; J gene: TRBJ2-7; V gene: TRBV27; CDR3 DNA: TGTGCCAGCAGTAAACAGGGGGCGAGCTCCTACGAGCAGTACTTC; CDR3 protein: CASSKQGASSYEQYF
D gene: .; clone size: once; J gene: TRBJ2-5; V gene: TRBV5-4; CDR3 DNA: TGTGCCAGCAGCCCACAGGGTGGAGAGACCCAGTACTTC; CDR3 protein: CASSPQGGETQYF
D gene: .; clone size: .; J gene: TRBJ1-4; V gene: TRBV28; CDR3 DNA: TGTGCCAGCAGTTCGGGGGGCTCGGGGAATGAAAAACTGTTTTTT; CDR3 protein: CASSSGGSGNEKLFF
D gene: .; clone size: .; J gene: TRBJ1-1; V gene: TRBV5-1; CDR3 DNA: TGCGCCAGCAGCTTATCCGTCAACACTGAAGCTTTCTTT; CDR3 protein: CASSLSVNTEAFF
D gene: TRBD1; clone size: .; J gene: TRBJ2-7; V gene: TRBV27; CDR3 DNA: TGTGCCAGCAGTTTGCGGGGACAGGGCCAGCAGTACTTC; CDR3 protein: CASSLRGQGQQYF
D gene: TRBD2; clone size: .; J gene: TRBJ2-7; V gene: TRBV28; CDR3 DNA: TGTGCCAGCAGGTGGACCACTAGCGGGAGGGCCTACGAGCAGTACTTC; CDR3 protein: CASRWTTSGRAYEQYF
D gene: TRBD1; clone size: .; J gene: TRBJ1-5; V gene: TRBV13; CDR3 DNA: TGTGCCAGCAGCTTGGGACAGGGTAGGGTCCCCCAGCATTTT; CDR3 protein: CASSLGQGRVPQHF
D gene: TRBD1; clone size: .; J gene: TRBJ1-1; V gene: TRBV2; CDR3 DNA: TGTGCCAGCAGTGGAGACAGGGGAGAGACTGAAGCTTTCTTT; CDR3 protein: CASSGDRGETEAFF
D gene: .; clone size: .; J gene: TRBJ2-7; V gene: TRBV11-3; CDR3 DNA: TGTGCCAGCAGCCTCGGGGCGGGGATTCCCTACGAGCAGTACTTC; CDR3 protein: CASSLGAGIPYEQYF
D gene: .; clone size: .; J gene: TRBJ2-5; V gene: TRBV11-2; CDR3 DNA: TGTGCCAGCAGCCCGAGTATCGATTTTGAGCAGTACTTC; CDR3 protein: CASSPSIDFEQYF
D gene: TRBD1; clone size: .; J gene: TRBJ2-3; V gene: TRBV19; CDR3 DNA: TGTGCCAGTAGATTGGGTTGGGGACAGAAGAGCACAGATACGCAGTATTTT; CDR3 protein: CASRLGWGQKSTDTQYF
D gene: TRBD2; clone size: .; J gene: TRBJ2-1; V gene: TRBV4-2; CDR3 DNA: TGTGCCAGCAGCCAAGGGAGACTAGCGAACAATGAGCAGTTCTTC; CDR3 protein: CASSQGRLANNEQFF
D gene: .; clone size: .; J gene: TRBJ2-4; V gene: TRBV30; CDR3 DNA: TGTGCCTGGAGTGTCTACGGGAGAAACATTCAGTACTTC; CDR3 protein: CAWSVYGRNIQYF
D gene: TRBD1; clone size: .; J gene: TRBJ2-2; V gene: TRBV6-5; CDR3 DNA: TGTGCCAGCAAACGGACAGGGAACACCGGGGAGCTGTTTTTT; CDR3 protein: CASKRTGNTGELFF
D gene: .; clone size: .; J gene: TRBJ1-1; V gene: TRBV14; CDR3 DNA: TGTGCCAGCAGCCATAACAGACACATGAACACTGAAGCTTTCTTT; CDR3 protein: CASSHNRHMNTEAFF
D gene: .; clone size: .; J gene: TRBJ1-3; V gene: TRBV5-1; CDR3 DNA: TGCGCCAGCAGCTTGGCGGGGCCAAGCTATGGAAACACCATATATTTT; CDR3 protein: CASSLAGPSYGNTIYF
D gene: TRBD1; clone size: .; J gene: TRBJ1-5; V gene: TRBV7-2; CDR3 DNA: TGTGCCAGCAGCTCAGGACAGGGTTGGGACAATCAGCCCCAGCATTTT; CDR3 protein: CASSSGQGWDNQPQHF
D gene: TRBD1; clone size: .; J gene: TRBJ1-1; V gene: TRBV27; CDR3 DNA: TGTGCCAGCGGACAGGTTTCCATGAACACTGAAGCTTTCTTT; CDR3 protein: CASGQVSMNTEAFF
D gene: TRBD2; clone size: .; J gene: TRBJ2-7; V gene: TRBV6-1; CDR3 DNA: TGTGCCAGCAGTTCTCGACTAGCTGGGGATTACGAGCAGTACTTC; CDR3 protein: CASSSRLAGDYEQYF
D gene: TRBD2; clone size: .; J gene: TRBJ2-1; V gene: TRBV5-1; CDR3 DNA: TGCGCCAGCAGCTGGACTAGTTGGATTAATGAGCAGTTCTTC; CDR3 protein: CASSWTSWINEQFF